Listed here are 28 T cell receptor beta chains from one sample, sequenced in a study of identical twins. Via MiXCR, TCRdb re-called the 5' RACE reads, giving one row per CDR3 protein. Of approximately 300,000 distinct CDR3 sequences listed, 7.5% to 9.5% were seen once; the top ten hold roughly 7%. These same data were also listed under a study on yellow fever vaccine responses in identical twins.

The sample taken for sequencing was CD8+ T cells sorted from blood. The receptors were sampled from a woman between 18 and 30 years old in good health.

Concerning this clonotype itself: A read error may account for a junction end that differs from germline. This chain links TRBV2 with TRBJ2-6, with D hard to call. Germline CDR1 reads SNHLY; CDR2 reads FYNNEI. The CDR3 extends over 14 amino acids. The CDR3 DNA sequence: TGTGCCAGCAGACGGCCCTCTGGGTCCAACGTCCTGACTTTC. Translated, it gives CASRRPSGSNVLTF. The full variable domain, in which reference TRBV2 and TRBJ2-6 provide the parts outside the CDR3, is EPEVTQTPSHQVTQMGQEVILRCVPISNHLYFYWYRQILGQKVEFLVSFYNNEISEKSEIFDDQFSVERPDGSNFTLKIRSTKLEDSAMYFCASRRPSGSNVLTFGAGSRLTVL.

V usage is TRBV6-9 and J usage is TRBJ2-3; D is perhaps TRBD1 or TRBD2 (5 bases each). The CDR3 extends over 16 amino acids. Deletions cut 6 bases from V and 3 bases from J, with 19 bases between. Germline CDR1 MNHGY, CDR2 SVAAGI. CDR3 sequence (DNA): TGTGCCAGCAGCCACGGGGCCGGGGTAACAACAGATACGCAGTATTTT. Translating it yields CASSHGAGVTTDTQYF.

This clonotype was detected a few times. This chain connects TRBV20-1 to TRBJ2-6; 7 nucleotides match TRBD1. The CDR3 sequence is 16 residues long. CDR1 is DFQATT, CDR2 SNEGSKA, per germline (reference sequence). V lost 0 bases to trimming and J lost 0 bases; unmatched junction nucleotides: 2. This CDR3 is CSAREGGASGANVLTF. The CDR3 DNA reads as TGCAGTGCTAGAGAAGGGGGCGCCTCTGGGGCCAACGTCCTGACTTTC.

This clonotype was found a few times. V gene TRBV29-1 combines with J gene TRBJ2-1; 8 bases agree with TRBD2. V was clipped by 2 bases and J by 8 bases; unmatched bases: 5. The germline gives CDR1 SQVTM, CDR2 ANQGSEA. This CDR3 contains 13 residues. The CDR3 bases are TGCAGCGTTGAAAGCGGGAGTAGCTATGAGCAGTTCTTC. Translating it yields CSVESGSSYEQFF.

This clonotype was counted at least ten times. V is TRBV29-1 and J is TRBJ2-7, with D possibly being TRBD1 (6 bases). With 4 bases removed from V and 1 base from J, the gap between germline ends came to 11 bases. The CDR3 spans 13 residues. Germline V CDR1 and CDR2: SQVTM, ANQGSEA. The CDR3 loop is CSVGKQGSYEQYF. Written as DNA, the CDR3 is TGCAGCGTTGGGAAACAGGGTTCCTACGAGCAGTACTTC.

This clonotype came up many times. The CDR3 region is CASTHSPPGGNTIYF. CDR3 nucleotides: TGTGCCAGCACCCACTCACCCCCAGGTGGAAACACCATATATTTT. The chain combines TRBV28 with TRBJ1-3, with D hard to call. V was trimmed by 7 bases and J by 3 bases, leaving 16 bases between them. Germline V gene sequence: CDR1 MDHEN, CDR2 SYDVKM. The CDR3 has 15 residues.

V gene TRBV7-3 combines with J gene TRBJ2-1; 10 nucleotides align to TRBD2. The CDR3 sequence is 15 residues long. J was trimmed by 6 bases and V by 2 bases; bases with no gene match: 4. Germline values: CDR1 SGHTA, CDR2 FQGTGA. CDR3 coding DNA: TGTGCCAGCAGCTTATGGTCTAGCGGGGGCAATGAGCAGTTCTTC. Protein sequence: CASSLWSSGGNEQFF.

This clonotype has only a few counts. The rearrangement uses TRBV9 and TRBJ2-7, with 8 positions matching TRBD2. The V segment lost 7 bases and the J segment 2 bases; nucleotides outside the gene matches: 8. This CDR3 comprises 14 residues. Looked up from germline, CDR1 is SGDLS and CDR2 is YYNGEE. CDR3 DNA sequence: TGTGCCAGCGCCAGCGGGAGTAGGACCTACGAGCAGTACTTC. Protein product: CASASGSRTYEQYF.

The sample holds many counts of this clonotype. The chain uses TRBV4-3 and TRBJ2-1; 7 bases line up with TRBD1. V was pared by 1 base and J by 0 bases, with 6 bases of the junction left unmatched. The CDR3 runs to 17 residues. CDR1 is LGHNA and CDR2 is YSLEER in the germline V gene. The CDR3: CASSQGTGQSSYNEQFF. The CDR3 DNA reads TGCGCCAGCAGCCAAGGGACAGGACAGAGCTCCTACAATGAGCAGTTCTTC.

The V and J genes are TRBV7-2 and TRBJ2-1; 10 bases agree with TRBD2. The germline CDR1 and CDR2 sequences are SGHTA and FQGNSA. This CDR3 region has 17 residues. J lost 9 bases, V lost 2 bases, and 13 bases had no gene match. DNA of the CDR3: TGTGCCAGCAGCTTAAGGCCCAGCGGGGGGGCCTCAATTGAGCAGTTCTTC. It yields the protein CASSLRPSGGASIEQFF.

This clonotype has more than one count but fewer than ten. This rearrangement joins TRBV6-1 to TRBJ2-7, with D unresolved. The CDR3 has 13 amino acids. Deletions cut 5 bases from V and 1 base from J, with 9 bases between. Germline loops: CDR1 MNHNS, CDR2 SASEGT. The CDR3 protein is CASSPVTSYEQYF. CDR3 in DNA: TGTGCCAGCAGTCCCGTAACTTCCTACGAGCAGTACTTC.

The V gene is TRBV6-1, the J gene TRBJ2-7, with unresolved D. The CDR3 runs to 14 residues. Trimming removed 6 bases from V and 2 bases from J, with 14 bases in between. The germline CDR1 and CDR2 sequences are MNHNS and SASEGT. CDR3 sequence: CASRGYQIPYEQYF. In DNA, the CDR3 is TGTGCCAGCAGAGGCTATCAGATTCCCTACGAGCAGTACTTC.

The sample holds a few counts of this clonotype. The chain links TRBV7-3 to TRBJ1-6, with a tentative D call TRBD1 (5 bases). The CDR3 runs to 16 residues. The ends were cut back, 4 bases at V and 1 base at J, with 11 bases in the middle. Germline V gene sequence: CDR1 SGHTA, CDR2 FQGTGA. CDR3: CASSSSGGSYNSPLHF. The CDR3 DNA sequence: TGTGCCAGCAGCTCCTCGGGGGGGTCCTATAATTCACCCCTCCACTTT.

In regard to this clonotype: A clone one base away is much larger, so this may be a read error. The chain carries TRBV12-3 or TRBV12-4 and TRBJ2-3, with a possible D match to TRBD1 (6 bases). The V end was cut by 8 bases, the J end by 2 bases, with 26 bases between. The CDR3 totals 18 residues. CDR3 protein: CASCFVGLGAGSTDTQYF. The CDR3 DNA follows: TGTGCCAGCTGCTTCGTCGGTTTGGGGGCCGGGTCCACAGATACGCAGTATTTT.

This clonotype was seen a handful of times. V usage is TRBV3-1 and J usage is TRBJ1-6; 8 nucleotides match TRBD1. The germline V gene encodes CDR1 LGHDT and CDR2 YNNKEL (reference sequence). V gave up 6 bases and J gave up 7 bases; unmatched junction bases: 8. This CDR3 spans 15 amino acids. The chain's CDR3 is CASSFIPGGNSPLHF. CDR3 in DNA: TGTGCCAGCAGTTTTATACCAGGGGGCAATTCACCCCTCCACTTT. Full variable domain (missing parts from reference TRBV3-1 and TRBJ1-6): DTAVSQTPKYLVTQMGNDKSIKCEQNLGHDTMYWYKQDSKKFLKIMFSYNNKELIINETVPNRFSPKSPDKAHLNLHINSLELGDSAVYFCASSFIPGGNSPLHFGNGTRLTVT.

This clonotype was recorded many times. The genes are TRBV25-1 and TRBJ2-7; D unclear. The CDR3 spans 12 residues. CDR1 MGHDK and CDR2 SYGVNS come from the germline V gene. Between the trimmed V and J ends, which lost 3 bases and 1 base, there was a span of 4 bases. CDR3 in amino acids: CASSDGSYEQYF. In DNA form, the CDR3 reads TGTGCCAGCAGTGACGGGTCCTACGAGCAGTACTTC.

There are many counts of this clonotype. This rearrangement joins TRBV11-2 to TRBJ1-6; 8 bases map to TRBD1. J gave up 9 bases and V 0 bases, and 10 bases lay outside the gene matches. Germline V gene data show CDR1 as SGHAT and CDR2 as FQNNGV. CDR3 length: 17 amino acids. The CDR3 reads CASSLEQGVVVGSPLHF. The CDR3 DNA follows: TGTGCCAGCAGCTTAGAACAGGGGGTAGTAGTTGGTTCACCCCTCCACTTT.

The CDR3 nucleotides are TGTGCCAGCAGCTTGTTATCCGTCGAGCAGTACTTC. Amino acid sequence: CASSLLSVEQYF. This sequence joins TRBV5-5 and TRBJ2-7; D is ambiguous. The CDR3 totals 12 residues. Deletions cut 1 base from V and 6 bases from J, with 8 bases between. Germline V CDR1 and CDR2: SGHKS, YYEKEE (reference sequence).

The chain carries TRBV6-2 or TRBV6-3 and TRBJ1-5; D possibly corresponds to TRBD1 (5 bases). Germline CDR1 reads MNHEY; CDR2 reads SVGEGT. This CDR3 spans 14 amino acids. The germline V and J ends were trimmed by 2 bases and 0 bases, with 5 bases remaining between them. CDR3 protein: CASSYGASNQPQHF. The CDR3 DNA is TGTGCCAGCAGTTACGGGGCTAGCAATCAGCCCCAGCATTTT.

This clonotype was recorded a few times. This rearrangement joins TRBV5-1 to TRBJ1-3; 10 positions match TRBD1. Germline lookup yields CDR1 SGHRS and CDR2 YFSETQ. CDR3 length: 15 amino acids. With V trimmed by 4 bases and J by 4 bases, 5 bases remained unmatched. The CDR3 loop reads CASSRDRGTGNTIYF. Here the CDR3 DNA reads TGCGCCAGCAGCCGGGACAGGGGAACCGGAAACACCATATATTTT.

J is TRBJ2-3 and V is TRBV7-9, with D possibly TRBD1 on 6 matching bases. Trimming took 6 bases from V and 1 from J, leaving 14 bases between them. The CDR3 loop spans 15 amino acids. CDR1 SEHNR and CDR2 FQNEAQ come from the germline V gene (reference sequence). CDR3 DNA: TGTGCCAGCAGGGACCCGGGACAAGGCACAGATACGCAGTATTTT. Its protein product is CASRDPGQGTDTQYF.

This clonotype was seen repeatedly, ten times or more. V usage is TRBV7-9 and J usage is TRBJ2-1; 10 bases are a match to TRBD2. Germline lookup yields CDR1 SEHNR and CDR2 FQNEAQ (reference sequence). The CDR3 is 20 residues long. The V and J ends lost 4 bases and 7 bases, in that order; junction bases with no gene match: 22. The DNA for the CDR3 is TGTGCCAGCAGCTCCTCAGTAGAGACTAGCGGGTCCCTGGGGCCGAATGAGCAGTTCTTC. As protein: CASSSSVETSGSLGPNEQFF. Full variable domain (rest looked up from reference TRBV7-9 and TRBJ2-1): DTGVSQNPRHKITKRGQNVTFRCDPISEHNRLYWYRQTLGQGPEFLTYFQNEAQLEKSRLLSDRFSAERPKGSFSTLEIQRTEQGDSAMYLCASSSSVETSGSLGPNEQFFGPGTRLTVL.

The CDR3 DNA reads as TGCGCCAGCAGCCAAGACGCTGGACTAGCGGGGCACAATGAGCAGTTCTTC. It codes for CASSQDAGLAGHNEQFF. The chain joins TRBV4-3 to TRBJ2-1, with 12 bases fitting TRBD2. Germline values: CDR1 LGHNA, CDR2 YSLEER. V trimming: 0 bases; J trimming: 5 bases; junction bases outside the gene matches: 5. The CDR3 is 17 residues long.

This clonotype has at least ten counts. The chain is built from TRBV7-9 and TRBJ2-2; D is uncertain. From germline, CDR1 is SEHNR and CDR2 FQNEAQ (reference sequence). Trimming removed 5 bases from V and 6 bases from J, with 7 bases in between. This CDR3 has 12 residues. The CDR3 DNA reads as TGTGCCAGCAGCGGATTAGCCGGGGAGCTGTTTTTT. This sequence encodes CASSGLAGELFF. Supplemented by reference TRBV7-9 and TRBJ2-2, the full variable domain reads DTGVSQNPRHKITKRGQNVTFRCDPISEHNRLYWYRQTLGQGPEFLTYFQNEAQLEKSRLLSDRFSAERPKGSFSTLEIQRTEQGDSAMYLCASSGLAGELFFGEGSRLTVL.

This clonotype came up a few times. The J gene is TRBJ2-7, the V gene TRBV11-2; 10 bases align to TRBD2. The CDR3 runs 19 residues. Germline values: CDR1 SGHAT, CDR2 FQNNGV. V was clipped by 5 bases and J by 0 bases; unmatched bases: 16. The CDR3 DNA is TGTGCCAGCAGCCACTCGGTAGAGGGTAGCGGGGGGAACTCCTACGAGCAGTACTTC. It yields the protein CASSHSVEGSGGNSYEQYF.

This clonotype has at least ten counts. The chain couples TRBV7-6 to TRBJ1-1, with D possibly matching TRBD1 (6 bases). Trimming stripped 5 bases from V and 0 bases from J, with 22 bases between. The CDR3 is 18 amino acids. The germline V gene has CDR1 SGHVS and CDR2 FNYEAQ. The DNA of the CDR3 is TGTGCCAGCAGCCCCCGTCGTGGGGGCTCTCAGATGAACACTGAAGCTTTCTTT. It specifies CASSPRRGGSQMNTEAFF.

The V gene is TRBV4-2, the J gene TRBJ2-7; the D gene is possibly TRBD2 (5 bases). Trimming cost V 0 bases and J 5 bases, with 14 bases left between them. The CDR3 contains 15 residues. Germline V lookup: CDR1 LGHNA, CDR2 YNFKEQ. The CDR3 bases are TGTGCCAGCAGCCAAGACGAGCGGTCCATGGACGAGCAGTACTTC. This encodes CASSQDERSMDEQYF.

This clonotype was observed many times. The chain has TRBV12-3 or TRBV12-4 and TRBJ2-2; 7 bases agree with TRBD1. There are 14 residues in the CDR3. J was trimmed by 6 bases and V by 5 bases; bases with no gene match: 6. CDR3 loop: CASSPLGTAGELFF. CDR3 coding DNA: TGTGCCAGCAGTCCCCTCGGGACAGCCGGGGAGCTGTTTTTT.